This paragraph covers one T cell receptor (beta chain) sequence. The sample originates from a study of cytotoxic CD8 clonotypes in ibrutinib-treated CLL. Only in-frame clones appear in the TCRdb table, and some are missing; sequencing was by immunoSEQ multiplex PCR. The sample yields roughly 250,000 clones, 70% seen once. This CDR3 comprises 18 residues. The V segment lost 8 bases and the J segment 3 bases; nucleotides outside the gene matches: 21. CDR1 is GTSNPN, CDR2 SVGIG, per germline (reference sequence). Sample: PBMCs, taken after 24 months of ibrutinib treatment. The receptor comes from a human donor with chronic lymphocytic leukemia. The V call is TRBV30, the J call TRBJ2-2; TRBD2 aligns across 7 bases. CDR3 region: CARGRGKGGPRDTGELFF. The CDR3 DNA reads as TGTGCCCGAGGGAGGGGAAAGGGAGGCCCCCGGGACACCGGGGAGCTGTTTTTT.